This record covers a single TCR beta chain. Its target antigen remains unknown. Base qualities are missing; no much larger clone stands one base away. The entry originates in a study of beta chain features in type 1 diabetes (dated by TCRdb to the late 2010s). Looking at the study overall: No differences in mean age, gender distribution, total cell number or subset yield were found between patients and healthy donors. In the study, TCRB repertoires of sorted circulating CD4+ T cell subsets from recently diagnosed type 1 diabetes patients were compared with those of matched healthy donors. A total of just under 110,000,000 sorted cells were examined across all samples, and RNA yield correlated strongly with the number of cells per subset. Naive and central memory subsets were obtained from all 28 donors, but regulatory and stem cell-like memory subsets were isolated from only 8 patients and about 8 healthy donors.

The entire isolated RNA was reverse transcribed using the High Capacity cDNA Reverse Transcription Kit, and thus expressed TCRB transcripts were sequenced. Naive, central memory and regulatory T cell samples underwent deep immunoSEQ sequencing, averaging about 3.57 million total reads per sample. Sorted cells were lysed in RLT buffer, and RNA was extracted using DNase-treated RNeasy Micro or Mini kits according to cell number. Each cell subset was processed separately to prevent cross-contamination, with patient and healthy donor samples processed together. TCRB sequences were amplified from cDNA with the immunoSEQ multiplex PCR, producing 87-bp fragments spanning the CDR3 region. Amplicons were sequenced on the Illumina HiSeq platform. In the authors' own workflow: Synthetic template baselines were used to correct PCR bias computationally, reads within Hamming distance 2 were collapsed, and singletons that could not be merged were discarded. Reads were aligned to IMGT to assign V, D and J genes, CDR3 length, and insertions or deletions at six rearrangement sites. Within each subset, clonotype counts were normalized to the number of sorted cells before true diversity and Gini coefficients were calculated with the tcR R package. Repertoire sharing was quantified using the overlap coefficient calculated on TCRB nucleotide sequences. As a proxy for the pre-selection repertoire, out-of-frame TCRB sequences from naive cells were analyzed. TCRdb mirrors the immuneACCESS table, restricted to in-frame sequences. Some clones are absent from its copies; in checked studies, under half trace to an unresolved V gene, and the reason for the others is unknown. V and J calls and clone size come straight from that table; D and trimming were deduced from the DNA. A total of about 410,000 clones appear in this sample, approximately 13% of them only once. Of the sample, around 0.035% is held by the ten largest clones.

A single peripheral blood draw of around 120 mL on average was collected from each donor into heparinised tubes. A BD FACSAria II and a panel including CD45RO, CCR7, CD25, CD127, CD95 and CD27 were used to sort naive, central memory, regulatory and stem cell-like memory CD4+ T cells. All sorted populations exceeded 95% purity. PBMCs were isolated right away by Lymphoprep density gradient centrifugation and were stained directly, without culture. To minimize batch effects, samples were stained and sorted in pairs, one healthy donor with one patient per experiment. Germline trimming: 5 bases from V, 7 bases from J; junction bases outside gene matches: 8. The CDR3 goes from the cysteine to the phenylalanine over 14 residues. The read is trimmed to its CDR3 DNA, 42 bases read in frame from base 1. CDR1 and CDR2 are drawn from the germline V gene: SGHTA, FQGNSA. Study-level results and caveats: Shorter templates might have been favored by PCR, but patient and control samples were amplified and corrected together, so both groups would have been affected equally by any skew. In all four CD4+ subsets, TCRB CDR3 length was moderately but significantly shorter in type 1 diabetes patients. Because cDNA was sequenced instead of genomic DNA, activated cells with high expression could be over-represented, although the groups did not differ in activation or CD3 levels. Fewer insertions and more nucleotide deletions at VDJ recombination sites were observed in patients with type 1 diabetes, implying thymic rearrangement abnormalities. The naive, central memory and regulatory TCRB repertoires appeared to resemble one another more closely among patients than among healthy donors. Because the HLA sub-analyses included only small numbers of individuals, any influence of HLA type on TCRB rearrangement was left unresolved.

Rearrangement joined TRBV7-2 to TRBJ1-2; 9 bases in between match TRBD1. This clonotype originated in a man aged 30-40 years in good health. The sequenced sample was naive CD4+ T cells from blood. The sample's cell subset or site label, in plain terms: true naive CD4+ T cells. The nucleotides are TGTGCCAGCAGCGAGGGGACAGGGACGAGTGGCTACACCTTC. Its translation is CASSEGTGTSGYTF. Outside the CDR3, residues come from the reference TRBV7-2 and TRBJ1-2 proteins, so the full variable domain is: GAGVSQSPSNKVTEKGKDVELRCDPISGHTALYWYRQSLGQGLEFLIYFQGNSAPDKSGLPSDRFSAERTGGSVSTLTIQRTQQEDSAVYLCASSEGTGTSGYTFGSGTRLTVV.